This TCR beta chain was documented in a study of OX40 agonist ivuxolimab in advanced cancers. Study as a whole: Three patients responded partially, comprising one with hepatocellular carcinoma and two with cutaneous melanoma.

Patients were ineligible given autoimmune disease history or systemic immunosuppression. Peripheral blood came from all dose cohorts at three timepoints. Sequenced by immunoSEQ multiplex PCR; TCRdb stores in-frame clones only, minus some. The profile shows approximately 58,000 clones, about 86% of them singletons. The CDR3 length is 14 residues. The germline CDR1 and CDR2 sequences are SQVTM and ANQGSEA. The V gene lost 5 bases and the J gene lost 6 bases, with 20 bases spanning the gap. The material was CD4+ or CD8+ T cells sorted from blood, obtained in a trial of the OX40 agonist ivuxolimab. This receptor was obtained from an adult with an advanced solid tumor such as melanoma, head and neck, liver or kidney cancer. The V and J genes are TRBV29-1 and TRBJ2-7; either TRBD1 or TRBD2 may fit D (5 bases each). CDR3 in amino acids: CSVTSTGTAFEQYF. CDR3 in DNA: TGCAGCGTTACCTCAACCGGGACCGCCTTCGAGCAGTACTTC.